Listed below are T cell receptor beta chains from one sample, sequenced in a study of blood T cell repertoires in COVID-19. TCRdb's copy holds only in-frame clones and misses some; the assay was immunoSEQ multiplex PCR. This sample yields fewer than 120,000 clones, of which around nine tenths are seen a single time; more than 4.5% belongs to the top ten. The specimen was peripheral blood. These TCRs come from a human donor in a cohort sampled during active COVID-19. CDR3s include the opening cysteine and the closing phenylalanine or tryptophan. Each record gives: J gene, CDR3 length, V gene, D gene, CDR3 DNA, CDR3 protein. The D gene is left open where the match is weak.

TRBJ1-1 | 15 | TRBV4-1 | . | TGCGCCAGCAGCCAAGAGACCAGGGGGAACACTGAAGCTTTCTTT | CASSQETRGNTEAFF
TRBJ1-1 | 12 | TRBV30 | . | TGTGCCTGGGGTGTACTTCGGGCTGAAGCTTTCTTT | CAWGVLRAEAFF
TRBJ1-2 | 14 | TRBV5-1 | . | TGCGCCAGCAAATACGGGCAGGGAAACTATGGCTACACCTTC | CASKYGQGNYGYTF
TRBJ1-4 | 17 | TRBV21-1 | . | TGTGCCAGCAGCAATGAGTTTTTGACAGGACACTATGAAAAACTGTTTTTT | CASSNEFLTGHYEKLFF
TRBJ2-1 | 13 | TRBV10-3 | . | TGTGCCATCAGTGAGTCTGGGGACTATGAGCAGTTCTTC | CAISESGDYEQFF
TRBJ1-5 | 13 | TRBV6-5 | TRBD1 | TGTGCCAGCAATCGACAGGGAGCTCAGCCCCAGCATTTT | CASNRQGAQPQHF
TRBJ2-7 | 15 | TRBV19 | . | TGTGCCAGTAGTATGGCTCAGGGGTCCACCTACGAGCAGTACTTC | CASSMAQGSTYEQYF
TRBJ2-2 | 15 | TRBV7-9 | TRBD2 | TGTGCCAGCAGACAGGGACTAGCGGTCACCGGGGAGCTGTTTTTT | CASRQGLAVTGELFF
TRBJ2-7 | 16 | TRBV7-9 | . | TGTGCCAGCAGCCCACATCCACAGGGTGGAACCTACGAGCAGTACTTC | CASSPHPQGGTYEQYF
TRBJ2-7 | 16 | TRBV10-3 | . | TGTGCCATCAGTGAGTCTTGGGGAGGGGGGTCCTACGAGCAGTACTTC | CAISESWGGGSYEQYF
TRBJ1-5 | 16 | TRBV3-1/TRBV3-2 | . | TGTGCCAGCAGCCAAGACTCACTCAACGGGGGTCAGCCCCAGCATTTT | CASSQDSLNGGQPQHF
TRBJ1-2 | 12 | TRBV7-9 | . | TGTGCCAGCGGCCAGGGAGGCTATGGCTACACCTTC | CASGQGGYGYTF
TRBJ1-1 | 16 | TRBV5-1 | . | TGCGCCAGCAGCTTATCTTGGGGCGGGATGAACACTGAAGCTTTCTTT | CASSLSWGGMNTEAFF
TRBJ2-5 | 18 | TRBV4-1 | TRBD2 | TGCGCCAGCAGCCAAGTCCCTGGGAGTAGCGGGGGCCTAAATACCCAGTACTTC | CASSQVPGSSGGLNTQYF